The 20 T cell receptor beta chains in this list originate from one sample, sequenced in a study of blood T cell repertoires in COVID-19. Method: immunoSEQ multiplex PCR; TCRdb's copy keeps in-frame clones and lacks some. The sample includes 140,000 to 150,000 clones, roughly 80% of them seen just once. Specimen: peripheral blood. These receptors originate from a human donor in a cohort sampled during active COVID-19.

In this sample, this clone turned up once. The chain combines TRBV5-1 with TRBJ1-2, with 11 bases matching TRBD1. Germline assignment: CDR1 SGHRS and CDR2 YFSETQ. There are 14 residues in the CDR3. J was trimmed by 7 bases and V by 4 bases; bases with no gene match: 6. The CDR3 spells CASSPGQGAFGYTF. The CDR3 DNA reads as TGCGCCAGCAGCCCTGGACAGGGGGCATTTGGCTACACCTTC. The whole variable domain, remainder taken from reference TRBV5-1 and TRBJ1-2, is KAGVTQTPRYLIKTRGQQVTLSCSPISGHRSVSWYQQTPGQGLQFLFEYFSETQRNKGNFPGRFSGRQFSNSRSEMNVSTLELGDSALYLCASSPGQGAFGYTFGSGTRLTVV.

There are a few counts of this clone. This chain joins TRBV3-1 (or the pseudogene TRBV3-2) and TRBJ1-1; D unresolved. The CDR3 length is 12 residues. Per germline, CDR1 LGHDT and CDR2 YNNKEL (reference sequence). V was clipped by 1 base and J by 7 bases, with 7 bases between them. In nucleotides, the CDR3 is TGTGCCAGCAGCCAAGGTCCGTTTGAAGCTTTCTTT. As protein: CASSQGPFEAFF.

The J gene is TRBJ2-2, the V gene TRBV19, with 9 nucleotides matching TRBD1. Germline-derived CDR1 and CDR2 are LNHDA and SQIVND (reference sequence). There are 14 residues in the CDR3. V gave up 9 bases and J gave up 4 bases; unmatched junction bases: 6. CDR3 DNA sequence: TGTGCCAGCAAGGACAGGGGTTTCACCGGGGAGCTGTTTTTT. Encoded protein: CASKDRGFTGELFF.

V is TRBV18 and J is TRBJ1-6, with D perhaps matching TRBD1 (5 bases). The CDR3 has 16 residues. The germline gives CDR1 KGHSH, CDR2 LQKENI. Trimming took off 3 bases at V and 4 bases at J, with 13 bases between the two ends. The CDR3 spells CASSPAGRTYNSPLHF. The DNA of the CDR3 is TGTGCCAGCTCACCCGCCGGACGGACATATAATTCACCCCTCCACTTT.

The V and J genes are TRBV6-5 and TRBJ2-7; TRBD1 agrees at 8 bases. V dropped 4 bases and J dropped 5; count of bases not matched to a gene: 7. Per the germline V gene, CDR1 is MNHEY and CDR2 is SVGAGI. The CDR3 has 14 residues. The CDR3 nucleotides read TGTGCCAGCAGTTTTGGGACAGGAGGCAACGAGCAGTACTTC. Translation: CASSFGTGGNEQYF.

This clone was observed a few times. The J gene is TRBJ1-2, the V gene TRBV19; D remains unclear. CDR1 and CDR2 from the germline V gene are LNHDA and SQIVND (reference sequence). Trimming removed 5 bases from V and 0 bases from J, with 7 bases in between. CDR3 length: 13 amino acids. The CDR3 nucleotides are TGTGCCAGTAGTCAGGTTACTAACTATGGCTACACCTTC. Translating it yields CASSQVTNYGYTF.

The V call is TRBV7-9, the J call TRBJ1-1, with a possible D match to TRBD1 (6 bases). The V gene's germline CDR1 is SEHNR and CDR2 FQNEAQ (reference sequence). CDR3 length equals 16 residues. Between the trimmed V and J ends, which lost 4 bases and 11 bases, there was a span of 26 bases. CDR3: CASSSPDFVGAGNAFF. Here the CDR3 DNA reads TGTGCCAGCAGCTCGCCCGACTTTGTGGGGGCAGGGAACGCTTTCTTT.

A word on this clone: Other DNA sequences of this sample code for an identical CDR3. This rearrangement joins TRBV2 to TRBJ2-3; TRBD2 matches 13 bases. Germline V gene data show CDR1 as SNHLY and CDR2 as FYNNEI. This CDR3 is built from 15 residues. V lost 6 bases, J lost 6 bases, and 6 bases stayed unmatched. Here the CDR3 reads CASSPTSGGADTQYF. DNA of the CDR3: TGTGCCAGCAGCCCTACTAGCGGGGGGGCCGATACGCAGTATTTT. Using reference TRBV2 and TRBJ2-3 for the parts outside the CDR3, the full variable domain is EPEVTQTPSHQVTQMGQEVILRCVPISNHLYFYWYRQILGQKVEFLVSFYNNEISEKSEIFDDQFSVERPDGSNFTLKIRSTKLEDSAMYFCASSPTSGGADTQYFGPGTRLTVL.

The V gene is TRBV5-6, the J gene TRBJ2-2; D gene ambiguous. Germline values: CDR1 SGHDT, CDR2 YYEEEE. The CDR3 is 12 residues long. The V end was cut by 3 bases, the J end by 4 bases, with 4 bases between. CDR3 amino acids: CASSSLTGELFF. CDR3 bases: TGTGCCAGCAGCTCCCTCACCGGGGAGCTGTTTTTT. Full variable domain (rest looked up from reference TRBV5-6 and TRBJ2-2): DAGVTQSPTHLIKTRGQQVTLRCSPKSGHDTVSWYQQALGQGPQFIFQYYEEEERQRGNFPDRFSGHQFPNYSSELNVNALLLGDSALYLCASSSLTGELFFGEGSRLTVL.

The rearrangement links TRBV9 to TRBJ1-5; 8 bases align to TRBD1. Looked up from germline, CDR1 is SGDLS and CDR2 is YYNGEE. Unmatched junction bases numbered 4, after V lost 4 bases and J lost 7 bases. This CDR3 is 13 amino acids long. The CDR3 DNA is TGTGCCAGCAGCATGACAGGGGACCAGCCCCAGCATTTT. Its protein is CASSMTGDQPQHF.

The rearrangement joins TRBV9 to TRBJ1-4; tentatively, D is TRBD1 (6 bases). The ends were cut back, 0 bases at V and 4 bases at J, with 7 bases in the middle. Per the germline V gene, CDR1 is SGDLS and CDR2 is YYNGEE. The CDR3 covers 14 residues. This chain's CDR3 is CASSVGTDNEKLFF. The CDR3 DNA sequence: TGTGCCAGCAGCGTAGGGACAGATAATGAAAAACTGTTTTTT. Full variable domain (rest looked up from reference TRBV9 and TRBJ1-4): DSGVTQTPKHLITATGQRVTLRCSPRSGDLSVYWYQQSLDQGLQFLIQYYNGEERAKGNILERFSAQQFPDLHSELNLSSLELGDSALYFCASSVGTDNEKLFFGSGTQLSVL.

The chain uses TRBV18 and TRBJ1-2; 10 nucleotides line up with TRBD1. CDR1 is KGHSH, CDR2 LQKENI, per germline. The V segment lost 2 bases and the J segment 0 bases; nucleotides outside the gene matches: 6. The CDR3 is 17 residues long. CDR3 nucleotides: TGTGCCAGCTCACCAAGGACAGGGGGGACTTCTAACTATGGCTACACCTTC. It specifies CASSPRTGGTSNYGYTF.

The table lists this clone with a few counts. The V call is TRBV19, the J call TRBJ1-5; tentatively, D is TRBD1 (5 bases). Between the trimmed V and J ends, which lost 9 bases and 3 bases, there was a span of 15 bases. CDR3 length equals 14 residues. Germline V gene sequence: CDR1 LNHDA, CDR2 SQIVND (reference sequence). The CDR3 DNA reads TGTGCCAGCCGACCCCGGGACTTCAATCAGCCCCAGCATTTT. As protein: CASRPRDFNQPQHF.

The chain joins TRBV12-3 or TRBV12-4 to TRBJ1-5; D call uncertain. V lost 5 bases, J lost 1 base, and 6 bases lay in between. The CDR3 totals 13 residues. CDR3 nucleotide sequence: TGTGCCAGCAGTCAATCAAGCAATCAGCCCCAGCATTTT. It codes for CASSQSSNQPQHF.

The V and J genes are TRBV7-6 and TRBJ2-5; a weak D match, TRBD1 (6 bases). This CDR3 is built from 15 residues. Germline-derived CDR1 and CDR2 are SGHVS and FNYEAQ. The V end lost 5 bases, the J end lost 1 base, and 14 bases lay between the germline ends. CDR3 sequence reads: CASSAPEGVQETQYF. Written as DNA, the CDR3 is TGTGCCAGCAGCGCACCTGAGGGGGTCCAAGAGACCCAGTACTTC.

The chain couples TRBV6-2 or TRBV6-3 to TRBJ2-1; tentative D call: TRBD1 (6 bases). This CDR3 comprises 13 residues. Germline CDR1 and CDR2: MNHEY and SVGEGT. Trimming shortened V by 6 bases and J by 8 bases, and 14 bases separated the two germline ends. CDR3 nucleotides: TGTGCCAGCAGCCAACAGGGTCGGGATGAGCAGTTCTTC. Translation gives CASSQQGRDEQFF.

This clone was observed once. The rearrangement links TRBV28 to TRBJ1-2; D is undetermined. Germline V gives CDR1 MDHEN, CDR2 SYDVKM. The V end was cut by 10 bases, the J end by 1 base, with 7 bases between. The CDR3 is 11 amino acids. CDR3 coding DNA: TGTGCCACCACAGTTAACTATGGCTACACCTTC. Translation: CATTVNYGYTF.

The genes are TRBV5-6 and TRBJ2-3; no definite D call. This CDR3 has 14 residues. Trimming removed 0 bases from V and 6 bases from J, with 11 bases in between. Germline CDR1 and CDR2: SGHDT and YYEEEE. As DNA, the CDR3 is TGTGCCAGCAGCTTGGCATCACCCGGGGATACGCAGTATTTT. Translating it yields CASSLASPGDTQYF.

As for this clone: The same CDR3 is also encoded by other DNA sequences in this sample. This chain connects TRBV6-5 to TRBJ1-5, with D maybe TRBD1 (5 bases). The germline V and J ends were trimmed by 5 bases and 4 bases, with 6 bases remaining between them. The CDR3 spans 12 residues. Germline CDR1 reads MNHEY; CDR2 reads SVGAGI. The DNA of the CDR3 is TGTGCCAGCAGTCCAGGGAATCAGCCCCAGCATTTT. Its protein is CASSPGNQPQHF.

The V call is TRBV6-5, the J call TRBJ1-6; 7 positions match TRBD1. J lost 11 bases, V lost 8 bases, and 15 bases had no gene match. The CDR3 is 15 amino acids. Germline V gives CDR1 MNHEY, CDR2 SVGAGI. CDR3 in amino acids: CASGLRTGGRAPLHF. CDR3 in DNA: TGTGCCAGCGGCCTAAGGACAGGCGGTCGGGCACCCCTCCACTTT.